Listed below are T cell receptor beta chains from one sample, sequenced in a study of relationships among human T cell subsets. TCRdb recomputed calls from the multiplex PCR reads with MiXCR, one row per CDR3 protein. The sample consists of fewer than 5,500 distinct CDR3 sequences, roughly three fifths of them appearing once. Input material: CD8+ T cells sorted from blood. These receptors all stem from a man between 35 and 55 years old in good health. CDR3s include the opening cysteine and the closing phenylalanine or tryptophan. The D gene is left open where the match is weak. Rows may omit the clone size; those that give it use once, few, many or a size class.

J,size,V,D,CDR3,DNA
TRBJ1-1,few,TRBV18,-,CASSPDSFMNTEAFF,TGTGCCAGCTCACCGGACAGTTTCATGAACACTGAAGCTTTCTTT
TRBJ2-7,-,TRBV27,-,CASCEGLNAYEQYF,TGTGCCAGCTGTGAGGGTCTCAATGCCTACGAGCAGTACTTC
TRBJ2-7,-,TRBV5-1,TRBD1,CASSLDWDRGDREQYF,TGCGCCAGCAGCTTGGATTGGGACAGGGGGGATCGAGAGCAGTACTTC
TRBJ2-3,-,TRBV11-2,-,CASYPLGGDTQYF,TGTGCCAGCTATCCCCTGGGGGGAGATACGCAGTATTTT
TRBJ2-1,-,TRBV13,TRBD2,CASSLGLLAGLGNEQFF,TGTGCCAGCAGCTTAGGTCTTCTAGCGGGATTAGGCAATGAGCAGTTCTTC
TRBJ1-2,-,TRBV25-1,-,CASSEQDSYGYTF,TGTGCCAGCAGTGAACAGGACAGCTATGGCTACACCTTC
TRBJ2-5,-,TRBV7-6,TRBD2,CASSQTTSKETQYF,TGTGCCAGCAGCCAAACGACTAGCAAGGAGACCCAGTACTTC
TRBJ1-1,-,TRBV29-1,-,CSVDVNTEAFF,TGCAGCGTTGACGTAAACACTGAAGCTTTCTTT
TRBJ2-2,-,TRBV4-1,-,CASSLINTGELFF,TGCGCCAGCAGCCTTATTAACACCGGGGAGCTGTTTTTT
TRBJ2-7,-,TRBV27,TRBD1,CASSATGVYEQYF,TGTGCCAGCAGTGCGACAGGGGTCTACGAGCAGTACTTC
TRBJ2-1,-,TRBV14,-,CASSPDSNEQFF,TGTGCCAGCAGCCCAGATAGCAATGAGCAGTTCTTC
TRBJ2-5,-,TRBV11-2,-,CASSPGLQETQYF,TGTGCCAGCAGCCCCGGACTCCAAGAGACCCAGTACTTC
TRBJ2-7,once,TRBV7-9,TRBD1,CASSPIPGQGTYEQYF,TGTGCCAGCAGCCCGATCCCGGGACAGGGGACATACGAGCAGTACTTC
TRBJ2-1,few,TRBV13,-,CASSYSLGDQNYNEQFF,TGTGCCAGCAGCTATTCGTTAGGGGACCAGAATTACAATGAGCAGTTCTTC
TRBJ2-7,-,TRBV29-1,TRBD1,CSVPRGTGEPYEQYF,TGCAGCGTTCCCCGTGGGACAGGTGAACCCTACGAGCAGTACTTC
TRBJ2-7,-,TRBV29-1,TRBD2,CSVEDGGDYEQYF,TGCAGCGTTGAAGATGGGGGGGACTACGAGCAGTACTTC
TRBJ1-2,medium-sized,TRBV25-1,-,CASMGGGHYGYTF,TGTGCCAGCATGGGGGGAGGACACTATGGCTACACCTTC
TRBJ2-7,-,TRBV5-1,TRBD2,CASSSGTSSYEQYF,TGCGCCAGCAGCTCCGGGACTAGCTCCTACGAGCAGTACTTC
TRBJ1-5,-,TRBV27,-,CASSLYMDQPQHF,TGTGCCAGCAGTTTATATATGGATCAGCCCCAGCATTTT
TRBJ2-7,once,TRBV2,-,CASSLYEQYF,TGTGCCAGCAGTCTTTACGAGCAGTACTTC
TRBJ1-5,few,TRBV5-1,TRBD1,CASSWTGNSNQPQHF,TGCGCCAGCAGCTGGACAGGAAATAGCAATCAGCCCCAGCATTTT
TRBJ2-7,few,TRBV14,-,CASSQVSYEQYF,TGTGCCAGCAGCCAAGTCTCCTACGAGCAGTACTTC
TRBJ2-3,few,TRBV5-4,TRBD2,CASSSGEAPNTQYF,TGCGCCAGCAGCAGCGGGGAGGCTCCAAATACGCAGTATTTT
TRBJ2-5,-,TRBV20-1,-,CSARGGPGTVETQYF,TGCAGTGCTAGAGGAGGGCCCGGGACGGTGGAGACCCAGTACTTC
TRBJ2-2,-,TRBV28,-,CASSPQRDGHTGELFF,TGTGCCAGCAGTCCCCAACGGGACGGGCACACCGGGGAGCTGTTTTTT
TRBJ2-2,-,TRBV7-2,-,CARETENTGELFF,TGTGCCAGGGAAACAGAGAACACCGGGGAGCTGTTTTTT
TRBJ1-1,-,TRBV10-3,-,CAISDMGLDTEAFF,TGTGCCATCAGTGACATGGGCCTGGACACTGAAGCTTTCTTT
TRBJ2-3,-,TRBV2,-,CASSEALGTDTQYF,TGTGCCAGCAGTGAAGCGCTTGGTACAGATACGCAGTATTTT
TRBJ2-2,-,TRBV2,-,CASSEAAAGELFF,TGTGCCAGCAGTGAAGCTGCGGCCGGGGAGCTGTTTTTT
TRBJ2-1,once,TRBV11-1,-,CASSLANEQFF,TGTGCCAGCAGCTTAGCAAATGAGCAGTTCTTC
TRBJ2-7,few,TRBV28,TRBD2,CASSLLAGGPYEQYF,TGTGCCAGCAGTTTACTAGCGGGAGGCCCCTACGAGCAGTACTTC
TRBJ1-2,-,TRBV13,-,CASSLGRGRAGYGYTF,TGTGCCAGCAGCTTAGGCCGGGGCAGGGCGGGCTATGGCTACACCTTC
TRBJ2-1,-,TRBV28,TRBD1,CASSSGQGRNEQFF,TGTGCCAGCAGTTCGGGACAGGGGAGGAATGAGCAGTTCTTC
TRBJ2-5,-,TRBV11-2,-,CASSLGTWETQYF,TGTGCCAGCAGCTTAGGGACCTGGGAGACCCAGTACTTC
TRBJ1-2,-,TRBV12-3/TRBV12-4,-,CASSLAGQYGYTF,TGTGCCAGCAGTTTAGCAGGTCAATATGGCTACACCTTC
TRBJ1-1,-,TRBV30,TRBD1,CAWSVGQEGTEAFF,TGTGCCTGGAGTGTCGGACAGGAGGGGACTGAAGCTTTCTTT
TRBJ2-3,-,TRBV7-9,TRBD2,CASSPWTSGAEADTQYF,TGTGCCAGCAGCCCCTGGACTAGCGGGGCAGAGGCAGATACGCAGTATTTT
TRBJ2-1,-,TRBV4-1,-,CASSQGPEANNEQFF,TGCGCCAGCAGCCAAGGCCCGGAAGCGAACAATGAGCAGTTCTTC
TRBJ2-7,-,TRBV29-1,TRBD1,CSAGTGSYEQYF,TGCAGCGCCGGGACAGGTTCCTACGAGCAGTACTTC
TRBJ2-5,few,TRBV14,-,CASSPLAPPETQYF,TGTGCCAGCAGCCCGCTAGCACCCCCGGAGACCCAGTACTTC
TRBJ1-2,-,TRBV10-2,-,CASSETGFYGYTF,TGCGCCAGCAGTGAGACGGGGTTCTATGGCTACACCTTC
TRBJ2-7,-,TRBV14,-,CASSPFPGALDEQYF,TGTGCCAGCAGCCCTTTTCCCGGGGCTCTGGACGAGCAGTACTTC